These T cell receptor beta chains were read from a single sample in a study of cytomegalovirus exposure and HLA in healthy donors. TCRdb's copy holds only in-frame clones and misses some; the assay was immunoSEQ multiplex PCR. Among 150,000 to 250,000 clones listed, 70% to 90% were seen once. Sequencing was done on a sample of PBMCs. These receptors came from a woman aged 50 to 60 in good health and CMV-seronegative. Both conserved end residues are part of each CDR3. Each record gives: D gene, V gene, J gene, clone size, CDR3 DNA, CDR3 protein. The D gene is left open where the match is weak. Size is omitted from some rows. Given values are once, few, many or a class for expanded clones.

D: TRBD1
V: TRBV6-5
J: TRBJ1-4
size: .
DNA: TGTGCCAGCAGTTCGACAGGGGTGGGGGAAAAACTGTTTTTT
CDR3: CASSSTGVGEKLFF

D: TRBD1
V: TRBV28
J: TRBJ2-7
size: .
DNA: TGTGCCAGCAGTTTGACCGGGACAGGTTCCTACGAGCAGTACTTC
CDR3: CASSLTGTGSYEQYF

D: .
V: TRBV14
J: TRBJ1-1
size: .
DNA: TGTGCCAGCAGTCGGACTCCCATGGCAAGTGAAGCTTTCTTT
CDR3: CASSRTPMASEAFF

D: TRBD1
V: TRBV7-2
J: TRBJ2-6
size: .
DNA: TGTGCCAGCAGCTTCACAGGGGCTGGGGCCAACGTCCTGACTTTC
CDR3: CASSFTGAGANVLTF

D: TRBD1
V: TRBV7-8
J: TRBJ2-7
size: once
DNA: TGTGCCAGCAGTCCCCGGACAGGCCCTGTCTTTGAGCAGTACTTC
CDR3: CASSPRTGPVFEQYF

D: .
V: TRBV18
J: TRBJ1-1
size: once
DNA: TGTGCCAGCTCACCGGAGATAGGCGCGGCCTACACTGAAGCTTTCTTT
CDR3: CASSPEIGAAYTEAFF

D: .
V: TRBV6-6
J: TRBJ1-1
size: few
DNA: TGTGCCAGCAGTTACAATGCGGTTCGGCCACCTTTCTTT
CDR3: CASSYNAVRPPFF

D: .
V: TRBV5-6
J: TRBJ1-2
size: .
DNA: TGTGCCAGCAGCCCCGAGGGCGCCCTTGGCGGTAACTATGGCTACACCTTC
CDR3: CASSPEGALGGNYGYTF

D: .
V: TRBV5-4
J: TRBJ2-7
size: .
DNA: TGTGCCAGCAGCTTGGTGGCTCCCTCGGGGGAGCAGTACTTC
CDR3: CASSLVAPSGEQYF

D: .
V: TRBV6-5
J: TRBJ2-7
size: .
DNA: TGTGCCAGCAGTGATTTTCGAGGCGAGCAGTACTTC
CDR3: CASSDFRGEQYF

D: .
V: TRBV5-5
J: TRBJ2-7
size: .
DNA: TGTGCCAGCAGCTTGGTGGGAGGGGGCTACGAGCAGTACTTC
CDR3: CASSLVGGGYEQYF

D: .
V: TRBV5-6
J: TRBJ2-3
size: .
DNA: TGTGCCAGCAGCTTGAGGCTAGCGCTCACAGATACGCAGTATTTT
CDR3: CASSLRLALTDTQYF

D: TRBD2
V: TRBV19
J: TRBJ2-1
size: .
DNA: TGTGCCAGTAGTCTCCATTGGACTAGCGGGAGTTCTGAGCAGTTCTTC
CDR3: CASSLHWTSGSSEQFF

D: .
V: TRBV12-2
J: TRBJ1-3
size: .
DNA: TGTGCAAGTCGCTTGACCGAGGACAGTTATAGCTCTGGAAACACCATATATTTT
CDR3: CASRLTEDSYSSGNTIYF

D: TRBD2
V: TRBV29-1
J: TRBJ2-3
size: .
DNA: TGCAGCGTTGAAAGGGGCGGGAGGGGTACAGATACGCAGTATTTT
CDR3: CSVERGGRGTDTQYF

D: .
V: TRBV5-1
J: TRBJ2-3
size: once
DNA: TGCGCCAGCAGCTTGGACAACCCCACAGATACGCAGTATTTT
CDR3: CASSLDNPTDTQYF

D: TRBD2
V: TRBV28
J: TRBJ2-3
size: few
DNA: TGTGCCAGCAGTGCTCGACTAGCCAATACAGATACGCAGTATTTT
CDR3: CASSARLANTDTQYF

D: .
V: TRBV18
J: TRBJ1-4
size: .
DNA: TGTGCCAGCTCACCAGAGGGGGTGGCAAGCGAAAAACTGTTTTTT
CDR3: CASSPEGVASEKLFF

D: TRBD2
V: TRBV5-4
J: TRBJ2-1
size: few
DNA: TGTGCCAGCAGCCACGGGGGGAGGGAAGGGGAGCAGTTCTTC
CDR3: CASSHGGREGEQFF

D: .
V: TRBV6-1
J: TRBJ1-4
size: .
DNA: TGTGCCAGCAAAAAAGGAGCCACAACTAATGAAAAACTGTTTTTT
CDR3: CASKKGATTNEKLFF

D: TRBD1
V: TRBV5-5
J: TRBJ2-7
size: .
DNA: TGTGCCAGCAGCCGGGGAGTGGGACAGGGTATCAGCGAGCAGTACTTC
CDR3: CASSRGVGQGISEQYF

D: .
V: TRBV19
J: TRBJ2-1
size: .
DNA: TGTGCCAGTAGTAGTTCGGGGAAAGGCTCCTACAATGAGCAGTTCTTC
CDR3: CASSSSGKGSYNEQFF

D: .
V: TRBV5-4
J: TRBJ1-2
size: .
DNA: TGTGCCAGCAGCTTGTCAAGCCGAGATGGCTACACCTTC
CDR3: CASSLSSRDGYTF

D: .
V: TRBV6-5
J: TRBJ1-5
size: .
DNA: TGTGCCAGCAGCCCCTTCCGCGGAAGCAATCAGCCCCAGCATTTT
CDR3: CASSPFRGSNQPQHF

D: .
V: TRBV4-1
J: TRBJ1-2
size: .
DNA: TGCGCCAGCAGCCGTACTTATGAGGGCAATGGCTACACCTTC
CDR3: CASSRTYEGNGYTF

D: .
V: TRBV19
J: TRBJ1-1
size: .
DNA: TGTGCCAGTAGTTCGAGGCGGGTAGTGTTCACTGAAGCTTTCTTT
CDR3: CASSSRRVVFTEAFF

D: .
V: TRBV7-9
J: TRBJ1-5
size: .
DNA: TGTGCCAGCAGCCAGACAGGAAATCAGCCCCAGCATTTT
CDR3: CASSQTGNQPQHF

D: .
V: TRBV6-1
J: TRBJ1-2
size: .
DNA: TGTGCCAGCAGTGAAAGGCAGGGCGCTAACTATGGCTACACCTTC
CDR3: CASSERQGANYGYTF

D: TRBD1
V: TRBV19
J: TRBJ1-2
size: .
DNA: TGTGCCAGTAGTATTGGACAGGGGCAAGGCTACACCTTC
CDR3: CASSIGQGQGYTF

D: TRBD1
V: TRBV28
J: TRBJ1-1
size: once
DNA: TGTGCCAGTTCAGGGGGCTTGACTGAAGCTTTCTTT
CDR3: CASSGGLTEAFF

D: TRBD2
V: TRBV18
J: TRBJ2-1
size: .
DNA: TGTGCCAGCTCACCTCGGAGTGCGGTAGCGGGGCCGCGGGTCTACAATGAGCAGTTCTTC
CDR3: CASSPRSAVAGPRVYNEQFF

D: .
V: TRBV5-1
J: TRBJ2-7
size: .
DNA: TGCGCCAGCAGCTTACGGGGTTCCGAGCAGTACTTC
CDR3: CASSLRGSEQYF

D: .
V: TRBV11-1
J: TRBJ2-4
size: .
DNA: TGTGCCAGCAGCTTTCAGGGCTCCAAAAACATTCAGTACTTC
CDR3: CASSFQGSKNIQYF

D: TRBD1
V: TRBV28
J: TRBJ1-6
size: .
DNA: TGTGCCAGCAGTCCCCCGGGAGGGGGCCAGCATTCACCCCTCCACTTT
CDR3: CASSPPGGGQHSPLHF

D: TRBD2
V: TRBV2
J: TRBJ2-3
size: .
DNA: TGTGCCTCCCAACGGTCAGCGGGAGCGGGCGATACGCAGTATTTT
CDR3: CASQRSAGAGDTQYF

D: TRBD2
V: TRBV5-1
J: TRBJ2-2
size: once
DNA: TGCGCCAGCAGCTGGTGGGCGGGAGTAAACACCGGGGAGCTGTTTTTT
CDR3: CASSWWAGVNTGELFF

D: .
V: TRBV27
J: TRBJ2-5
size: .
DNA: TGTGCCAGCAGTTTATACATTCAAGAGACCCAGTACTTC
CDR3: CASSLYIQETQYF

D: TRBD1
V: TRBV2
J: TRBJ2-5
size: .
DNA: TGTGCCAGCAGTGAGACAGGGGTACCTCAAGAGACCCAGTACTTC
CDR3: CASSETGVPQETQYF

D: TRBD2
V: TRBV11-2
J: TRBJ2-7
size: .
DNA: TGTGCCAGCAGCTTCTCACTAGCGGAGCACTACGAGCAGTACTTC
CDR3: CASSFSLAEHYEQYF

D: TRBD2
V: TRBV10-1
J: TRBJ2-3
size: .
DNA: TGCGCCAGCAGCCCGAGCGGCGGGAGGGCCACAGATACGCAGTATTTT
CDR3: CASSPSGGRATDTQYF

D: .
V: TRBV28
J: TRBJ2-2
size: .
DNA: TGTGCCAGCAGTTTCGCAGGGCAGAACACCGGGGAGCTGTTTTTT
CDR3: CASSFAGQNTGELFF

D: TRBD1
V: TRBV28
J: TRBJ1-3
size: .
DNA: TGTGCCAGCCTCAAATTACAGGGGATTGGAAACACCATATATTTT
CDR3: CASLKLQGIGNTIYF

D: .
V: TRBV11-2
J: TRBJ2-1
size: .
DNA: TGTGCCAGCAGCCCGTCTAGGGGGGGCAATGAGCAGTTCTTC
CDR3: CASSPSRGGNEQFF

D: TRBD1
V: TRBV27
J: TRBJ1-1
size: .
DNA: TGTGCCAGCAGTTTGTCGGGGGCCTGGTCGACAGGGAAGAACACTGAAGCTTTCTTT
CDR3: CASSLSGAWSTGKNTEAFF

D: TRBD1
V: TRBV9
J: TRBJ1-2
size: .
DNA: TGTGCCAGCAGCGTAGCTGAACAGGGGGCGCGGGGCTACACCTTC
CDR3: CASSVAEQGARGYTF

D: TRBD1
V: TRBV6-1
J: TRBJ1-2
size: .
DNA: TGTGCCAGCAGGGGGACAGGGGTTGGAGGCTACACCTTC
CDR3: CASRGTGVGGYTF

D: TRBD1
V: TRBV27
J: TRBJ2-7
size: .
DNA: TGTGCCAGCAGTTTCCAGGGGGCGAGCGAGCAGTACTTC
CDR3: CASSFQGASEQYF

D: .
V: TRBV18
J: TRBJ1-5
size: .
DNA: TGTGCCAGCAACCAAAAGGGGCACAATCAGCCCCAGCATTTT
CDR3: CASNQKGHNQPQHF

D: TRBD2
V: TRBV27
J: TRBJ2-1
size: .
DNA: TGTGCCAGCAGGACTAGCGGCTCCTACAATGAGCAGTTCTTC
CDR3: CASRTSGSYNEQFF

D: .
V: TRBV15
J: TRBJ1-4
size: .
DNA: TGTGCCACCAGCAGATCCAGGGCGGGGAATGAAAAACTGTTTTTT
CDR3: CATSRSRAGNEKLFF

D: TRBD1
V: TRBV28
J: TRBJ2-2
size: .
DNA: TGTGCCAGCAGAGGAGGGACAGGGGCCGGGGAGCTGTTTTTT
CDR3: CASRGGTGAGELFF

D: TRBD2
V: TRBV18
J: TRBJ2-1
size: few
DNA: TGTGCCAGCTCACGCCGGACTAGCGAGAACAATGAGCAGTTCTTC
CDR3: CASSRRTSENNEQFF

D: .
V: TRBV4-1
J: TRBJ2-6
size: .
DNA: TGCGCCAGCAGCCAGGGTGACAGGTCTGGGGCCAACGTCCTGACTTTC
CDR3: CASSQGDRSGANVLTF

D: .
V: TRBV28
J: TRBJ2-7
size: .
DNA: TGTGCCAGCGTTATCGGCCAGGGCGAGCAGTACTTC
CDR3: CASVIGQGEQYF

D: TRBD1
V: TRBV11-2
J: TRBJ2-1
size: .
DNA: TGTGCCAGCAGCTTAGATGGGCAGGGGGCATACAATGAGCAGTTCTTC
CDR3: CASSLDGQGAYNEQFF

D: .
V: TRBV18
J: TRBJ1-4
size: .
DNA: TGTGCCAGCTCAACAAGACAAGCTGGTTCTAATGAAAAACTGTTTTTT
CDR3: CASSTRQAGSNEKLFF

D: .
V: TRBV19
J: TRBJ2-6
size: .
DNA: TGTGCCAGTATCGCGACGGGTTACTCTGGGGCCAACGTCCTGACTTTC
CDR3: CASIATGYSGANVLTF

D: .
V: TRBV4-1
J: TRBJ2-3
size: once
DNA: TGCGCCAGCAGCCAAGACTGGGGCTCGGATACGCAGTATTTT
CDR3: CASSQDWGSDTQYF

D: .
V: TRBV5-1
J: TRBJ1-5
size: .
DNA: TGCGCCAGCGCCCCGGGGGGTGGTAACAATCAGCCCCAGCATTTT
CDR3: CASAPGGGNNQPQHF

D: .
V: TRBV6-5
J: TRBJ1-2
size: .
DNA: TGTGCCAGCAGCCCGGACAGCTATGGCTACACCTTC
CDR3: CASSPDSYGYTF